Following are 5 T cell receptor beta chains from one sample sequenced in a study of regulatory T cells in long-lasting Graves disease. Building of the TCR beta libraries involved iRepertoire HTBI primers and Arm-PCR of CDR3 regions. TCRdb re-derived calls from the multiplex PCR reads in MiXCR, one entry per CDR3 protein. The sample yields about 610,000 distinct CDR3 sequences, 15% to 20% seen once. The time point denotes: newly diagnosed GD, antithyroid drugs for less than 3 months. RNA isolated from PBMCs was used to make the TCR library. These data were likewise used in another study, on T cells in Graves' hyperthyroidism and ophthalmopathy.

The source material was peripheral blood mononuclear cells (PBMCs), sampled at new diagnosis, from a patient treated with antithyroid drugs. These receptors all stem from a man between 18 and 29 years old with Graves disease.

This clonotype was counted ten times or more. The rearrangement joins TRBV7-2 to TRBJ2-5; D possibly corresponds to TRBD2 (5 bases). This CDR3 is 14 amino acids long. V shed 5 bases and J shed 2 bases, with 12 bases lying between them. The germline gives CDR1 SGHTA, CDR2 FQGNSA. For the CDR3, the DNA is TGTGCCAGCAGCGCCCGGGGATTACAAGAGACCCAGTACTTC. Residues: CASSARGLQETQYF. Full variable domain (rest looked up from reference TRBV7-2 and TRBJ2-5): GAGVSQSPSNKVTEKGKDVELRCDPISGHTALYWYRQSLGQGLEFLIYFQGNSAPDKSGLPSDRFSAERTGGSVSTLTIQRTQQEDSAVYLCASSARGLQETQYFGPGTRLLVL.

V usage is TRBV9 and J usage is TRBJ1-3, with unresolved D. CDR3 length equals 17 residues. The germline CDR1 and CDR2 sequences are SGDLS and YYNGEE. Trimming removed 3 bases at V and 0 bases at J, with 16 bases between. CDR3 protein: CASSATFTLSSGNTIYF. The CDR3 DNA reads as TGTGCCAGCAGCGCCACGTTTACTCTGAGCTCTGGAAACACCATATATTTT.

This clonotype showed up just a few times. V is TRBV5-1 and J is TRBJ1-1; D ambiguous. Germline CDR1 is SGHRS and CDR2 is YFSETQ. V dropped 5 bases and J dropped 3 bases, with 8 bases sitting between them. The CDR3 runs 12 residues. CDR3 sequence reads: CASREKDTEAFF. The CDR3 nucleotides are TGCGCCAGCAGAGAAAAGGACACTGAAGCTTTCTTT.

This clonotype was recorded at least ten times. V is TRBV28 and J is TRBJ1-6; D may be TRBD1 (5 bases). Germline-derived CDR1 and CDR2 are MDHEN and SYDVKM. V lost 6 bases and J 7 bases, leaving 13 bases between the germline ends. CDR3 length equals 14 residues. The CDR3 sequence is CASRRGGSNSPLHF. The CDR3 DNA reads TGTGCCAGCAGAAGGGGAGGGTCGAATTCACCCCTCCACTTT. The full variable domain, rest sourced from reference TRBV28 and TRBJ1-6, is DVKVTQSSRYLVKRTGEKVFLECVQDMDHENMFWYRQDPGLGLRLIYFSYDVKMKEKGDIPEGYSVSREKKERFSLILESASTNQTSMYLCASRRGGSNSPLHFGNGTRLTVT.

The sample holds many counts of this clonotype. V is TRBV29-1 and J is TRBJ2-1, with 10 bases fitting TRBD1. CDR1 SQVTM and CDR2 ANQGSEA come from the germline V gene. J gave up 8 bases and V 7 bases, and 11 bases lay outside the gene matches. This CDR3 comprises 14 residues. In DNA, the CDR3 is TGCAGCGGGGATGTGGGACAGGGGTTCCATGAGCAGTTCTTC. Translating gives CSGDVGQGFHEQFF.